The 4 T cell receptor beta chains in this list originate from one sample, sequenced in a study of T cell responses to AZD1222 COVID-19 vaccine. Method: immunoSEQ multiplex PCR; TCRdb's copy keeps in-frame clones and lacks some. The sample carries some 120,000 clones, roughly 90% recorded once. This specimen was peripheral blood, taken on day 0 of AZD1222 vaccination. The origin of the receptors is an adult in good health.

The chain combines TRBV9 with TRBJ2-1; D remains ambiguous. The ends were cut back, 7 bases at V and 8 bases at J, with 16 bases in the middle. CDR1 SGDLS and CDR2 YYNGEE come from the germline V gene. CDR3 size: 13 residues. The CDR3 protein is CASPKAQADEQFF. CDR3 nucleotide sequence: TGTGCCAGCCCCAAGGCCCAGGCCGATGAGCAGTTCTTC.

The chain links TRBV29-1 to TRBJ2-1; 10 positions agree with TRBD2. The germline gives CDR1 SQVTM, CDR2 ANQGSEA. After removal of 4 bases from V and 7 bases from J, the junction contained 4 bases not matched to a gene. This CDR3 is 13 amino acids long. The CDR3 region has the DNA TGCAGCGTTGCGGCTAGCGGGGGTAATGAGCAGTTCTTC. Its translation: CSVAASGGNEQFF.

The V and J genes are TRBV5-1 and TRBJ2-5; 11 positions match TRBD2. CDR3 length: 15 amino acids. Trimming cost V 3 bases and J 5 bases; bases outside gene matches: 6. The germline V gene encodes CDR1 SGHRS and CDR2 YFSETQ. The CDR3 is CASSSTSGGTETQYF. The DNA for the CDR3 is TGCGCCAGCAGCTCCACTAGCGGGGGTACGGAGACCCAGTACTTC.

The DNA for the CDR3 is TGCAGTGGCAGGGCCTATGGCTACACCTTC. Its protein is CSGRAYGYTF. The rearrangement links TRBV20-1 to TRBJ1-2; possible D gene TRBD1, 5 bases. V was clipped by 7 bases and J by 4 bases, with 7 bases between them. This CDR3 is 10 amino acids long. Germline V gene data show CDR1 as DFQATT and CDR2 as SNEGSKA (reference sequence).